This T cell receptor (beta chain) originates from a study of chronic HIV infection and antiretroviral therapy. TCRdb recomputed calls from the 5' RACE reads with MiXCR, one row per CDR3 protein. Here the sample spans over 40,000 distinct CDR3 sequences, 15% to 20% being singletons. In germline, CDR1 is SQVTM, CDR2 ANQGSEA. Trimming left V 1 base short and J 2 bases short, with 11 bases between. The CDR3 extends over 14 amino acids. The chain recombines TRBV29-1 with TRBJ2-5, with D perhaps assigned TRBD1 or TRBD2 (5 bases each). Sequencing was done on a sample of peripheral blood. The source is an adult who had HIV and had not received antiretroviral therapy, or was an uninfected healthy control (not recorded which). The CDR3 is CSVEVPGRQETQYF. The CDR3 region has the DNA TGCAGCGTTGAAGTCCCGGGGCGTCAAGAGACCCAGTACTTC.